This TCR beta chain was identified in a study of T cells after somatic rescue of genetic block. Germline CDR1 and CDR2: LNHDA and SQIVND (reference sequence). V was clipped by 3 bases and J by 5 bases, with 4 bases between them. CDR3 length: 11 amino acids. Assay: immunoSEQ multiplex PCR; the TCRdb copy retains only in-frame clones and omits some. The sample gives 13,000 to 15,000 clones, about 65% of which show up once; approximately 30% is in the top ten. The TCR sequence derives from a man aged 18 to 29. Sequencing used peripheral blood mononuclear cells (PBMCs). The chain employs TRBV19 and TRBJ2-5; D gene unclear. The DNA for the CDR3 is TGTGCCAGTAGTATGGCGGAGACCCAGTACTTC. Its translation: CASSMAETQYF.